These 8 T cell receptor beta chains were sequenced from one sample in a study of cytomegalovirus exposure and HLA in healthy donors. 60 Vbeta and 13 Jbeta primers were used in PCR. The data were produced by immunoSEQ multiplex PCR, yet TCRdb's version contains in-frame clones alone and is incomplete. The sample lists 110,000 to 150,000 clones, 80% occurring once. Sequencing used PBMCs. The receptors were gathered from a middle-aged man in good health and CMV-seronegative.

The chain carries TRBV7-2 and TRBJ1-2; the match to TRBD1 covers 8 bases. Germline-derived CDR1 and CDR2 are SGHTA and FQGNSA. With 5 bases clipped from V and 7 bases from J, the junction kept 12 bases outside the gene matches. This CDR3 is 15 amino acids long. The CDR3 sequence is CASSTPTGAPGGYTF. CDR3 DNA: TGTGCCAGCAGCACCCCGACAGGGGCCCCAGGTGGCTACACCTTC.

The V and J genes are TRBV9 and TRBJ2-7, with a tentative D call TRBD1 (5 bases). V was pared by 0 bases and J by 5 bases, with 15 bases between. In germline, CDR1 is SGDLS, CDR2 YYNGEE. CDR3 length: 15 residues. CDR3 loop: CASSVGQGTKDEQYF. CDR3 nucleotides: TGTGCCAGCAGCGTAGGGCAGGGAACCAAGGACGAGCAGTACTTC.

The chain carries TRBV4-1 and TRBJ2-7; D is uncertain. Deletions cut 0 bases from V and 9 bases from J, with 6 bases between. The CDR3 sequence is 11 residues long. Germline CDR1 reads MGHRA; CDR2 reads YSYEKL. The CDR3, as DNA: TGCGCCAGCAGCCAAGAGGGCGTGCAGTACTTC. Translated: CASSQEGVQYF.

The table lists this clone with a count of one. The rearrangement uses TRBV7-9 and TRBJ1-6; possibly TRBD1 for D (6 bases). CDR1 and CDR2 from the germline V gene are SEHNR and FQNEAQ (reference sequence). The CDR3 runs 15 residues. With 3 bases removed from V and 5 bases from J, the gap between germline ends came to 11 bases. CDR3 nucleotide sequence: TGTGCCAGCAGCTTGGGGGACATCCATAATTCACCCCTCCACTTT. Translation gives CASSLGDIHNSPLHF.

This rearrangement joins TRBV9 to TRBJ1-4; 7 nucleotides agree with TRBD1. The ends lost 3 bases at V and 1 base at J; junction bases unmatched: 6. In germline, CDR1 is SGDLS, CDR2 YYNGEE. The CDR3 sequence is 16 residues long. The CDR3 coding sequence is TGTGCCAGCAGCGCAGGGGACAGCCGAACTAATGAAAAACTGTTTTTT. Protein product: CASSAGDSRTNEKLFF.

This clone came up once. The CDR3, as DNA: TGTGCCAGCAGCCAGGGCCAGGGCCTCTCCTACGAGCAGTACTTC. Its translation is CASSQGQGLSYEQYF. The J gene is TRBJ2-7, the V gene TRBV7-9; tentatively, D is TRBD1 (5 bases). CDR1 SEHNR and CDR2 FQNEAQ come from the germline V gene (reference sequence). The ends were cut back, 5 bases at V and 0 bases at J, with 14 bases in the middle. The CDR3 is 15 amino acids.

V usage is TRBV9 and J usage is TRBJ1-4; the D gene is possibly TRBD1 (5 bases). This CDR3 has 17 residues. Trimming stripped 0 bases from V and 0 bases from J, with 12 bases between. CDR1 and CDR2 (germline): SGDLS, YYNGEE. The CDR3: CASSVESGFTTNEKLFF. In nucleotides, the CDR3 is TGTGCCAGCAGCGTAGAGTCAGGGTTTACAACTAATGAAAAACTGTTTTTT.

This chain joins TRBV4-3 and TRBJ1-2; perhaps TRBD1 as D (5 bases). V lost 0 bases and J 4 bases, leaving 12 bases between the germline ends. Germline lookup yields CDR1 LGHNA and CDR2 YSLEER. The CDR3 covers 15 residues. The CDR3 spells CASSQEQGAPYGYTF. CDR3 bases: TGCGCCAGCAGCCAAGAACAAGGGGCCCCCTATGGCTACACCTTC.